This TCR beta chain comes out of a study of OX40 agonist ivuxolimab in advanced cancers. Across the whole study: The study enrolled dose-escalation patients with hepatocellular carcinoma, melanoma, renal cell or head and neck cancer. Antecedent anti-PD-1, anti-PD-L1 or anti-CTLA-4 therapy was permissible, with roughly 40% having received some.

Unmatched junction bases numbered 5, after V lost 7 bases and J lost 3 bases. The CDR3 consists of 14 residues. Germline lookup yields CDR1 LNHDA and CDR2 SQIVND (reference sequence). Regarding this clone: Its antigen is undetermined.

Profiling relied on immunoSEQ multiplex PCR, and the TCRdb table lists in-frame clones only, not all of them. This sample carries some 66,000 clones, roughly four fifths of them seen once, and the ten largest clones take roughly 2.4%. Autoimmune disease history or systemic immunosuppression led to patients being barred. Broader study findings: The study observed clonal expansion of CD4+ and CD8+ blood T cells by week 6 at 0.1 to 3.0 mg/kg.

The source is an adult with an advanced solid tumor such as melanoma, head and neck, liver or kidney cancer. The chain recombines TRBV19 with TRBJ2-1; 8 bases fit TRBD2. Sequenced here: CD4+ or CD8+ T cells sorted from blood, sampled in a trial of the OX40 agonist ivuxolimab. CDR3 in DNA: TGTGCCAGTAACTCCCTAGCGGGCTACAATGAGCAGTTCTTC. It translates to CASNSLAGYNEQFF.